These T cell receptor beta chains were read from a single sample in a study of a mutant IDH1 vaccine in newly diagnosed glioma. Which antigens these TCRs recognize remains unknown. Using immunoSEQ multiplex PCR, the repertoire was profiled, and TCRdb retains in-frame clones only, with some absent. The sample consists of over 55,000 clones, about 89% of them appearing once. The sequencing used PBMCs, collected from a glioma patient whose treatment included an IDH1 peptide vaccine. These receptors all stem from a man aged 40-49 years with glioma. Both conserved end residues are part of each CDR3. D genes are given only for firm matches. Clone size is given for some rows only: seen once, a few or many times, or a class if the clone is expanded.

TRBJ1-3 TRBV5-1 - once CASSLEETAGNTIYF TGCGCCAGCAGCTTGGAAGAGACTGCTGGAAACACCATATATTTT
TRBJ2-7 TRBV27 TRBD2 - CASSSGLAGVHEQYF TGTGCCAGCAGTTCAGGGCTAGCGGGAGTTCACGAGCAGTACTTC
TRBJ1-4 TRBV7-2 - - CASRESATNEKLFF TGTGCCAGCAGAGAAAGTGCAACTAATGAAAAACTGTTTTTT
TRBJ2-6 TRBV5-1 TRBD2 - CASSLSLAGASGANVLTF TGCGCCAGCAGCTTGAGCCTAGCGGGTGCCTCTGGGGCCAACGTCCTGACTTTC
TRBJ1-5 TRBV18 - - CASSPEKSGNQPQHF TGTGCCAGCTCACCAGAGAAAAGCGGCAATCAGCCCCAGCATTTT
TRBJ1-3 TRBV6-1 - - CANGDWRGNTIYF TGTGCCAACGGGGACTGGAGGGGAAACACCATATATTTT
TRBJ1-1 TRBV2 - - CASSGGRLRTEAFF TGTGCCAGCAGTGGGGGCAGGCTAAGAACTGAAGCTTTCTTT
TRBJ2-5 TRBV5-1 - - CASSSLGGRGQRETQYF TGCGCCAGCAGCTCTTTGGGGGGAAGGGGTCAACGAGAGACCCAGTACTTC
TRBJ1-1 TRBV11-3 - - CASSGGATDTEAFF TGTGCCAGCAGCGGAGGGGCTACAGACACTGAAGCTTTCTTT
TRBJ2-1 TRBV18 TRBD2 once CASSPRIHGVASGGLDNEQFF TGTGCCAGCTCACCACGGATCCATGGAGTGGCTAGCGGGGGGCTAGACAATGAGCAGTTCTTC
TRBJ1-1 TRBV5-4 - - CASSFTGGGTEAFF TGTGCCAGCAGCTTCACCGGGGGAGGGACTGAAGCTTTCTTT
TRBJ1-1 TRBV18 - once CASSAQGSPMNTEAFF TGTGCCAGCTCAGCCCAGGGGTCCCCCATGAACACTGAAGCTTTCTTT
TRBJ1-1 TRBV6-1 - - CASSRGGNTEAFF TGTGCATCTAGCCGTGGGGGGAACACTGAAGCTTTCTTT
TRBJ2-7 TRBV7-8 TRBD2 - CASSLASGLAGEQYF TGTGCCAGCAGCTTAGCGTCGGGACTAGCGGGCGAGCAGTACTTC
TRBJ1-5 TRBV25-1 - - CASSEFGPEQPQHF TGTGCCAGCAGTGAATTTGGGCCTGAGCAGCCCCAGCATTTT
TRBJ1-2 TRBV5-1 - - CASSAGGGYTF TGCGCCAGCAGCGCCGGTGGCGGCTACACCTTC
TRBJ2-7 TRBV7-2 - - CASSLGLLYSYEQYF TGTGCCAGCAGCTTAGGACTACTTTACTCCTACGAGCAGTACTTC
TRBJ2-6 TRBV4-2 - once CASSQEVGANVLTF TGTGCCAGCAGCCAAGAAGTAGGGGCCAACGTCCTGACTTTC
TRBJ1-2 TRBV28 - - CASSLAGPDHGYTF TGTGCCAGCAGTTTGGCGGGACCGGACCATGGCTACACCTTC
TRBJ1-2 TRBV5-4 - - CASSSLMAGSYGYTF TGTGCCAGCAGTTCCCTCATGGCAGGGAGCTATGGCTACACCTTC
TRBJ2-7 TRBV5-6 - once CASSLGAYEQYF TGTGCCAGCAGCTTGGGGGCCTACGAGCAGTACTTC
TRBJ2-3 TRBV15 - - CATSRDRPLTDTQYF TGTGCCACCAGCAGAGACAGGCCTCTCACAGATACGCAGTATTTT
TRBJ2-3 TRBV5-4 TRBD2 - CASSSLLRGGGADTQYF TGTGCCAGCAGCAGCCTGCTTCGCGGGGGGGGCGCAGATACGCAGTATTTT
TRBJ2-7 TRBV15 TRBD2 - CATSKGTSGYEQYF TGTGCCACCAGCAAAGGGACTAGCGGTTACGAGCAGTACTTC
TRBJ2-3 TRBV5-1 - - CASSLLGTQYF TGCGCCAGCAGCTTGTTGGGTACGCAGTATTTT
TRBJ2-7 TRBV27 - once CASSVTGVGYEQYF TGTGCCAGCAGCGTGACGGGAGTGGGGTACGAGCAGTACTTC
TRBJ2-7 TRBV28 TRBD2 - CASSLEGTSGYEQYF TGTGCCAGCAGTTTAGAGGGGACTAGCGGCTACGAGCAGTACTTC
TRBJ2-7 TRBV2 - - CASGPETGTLREQYF TGTGCCAGCGGGCCAGAGACAGGTACCCTACGCGAGCAGTACTTC
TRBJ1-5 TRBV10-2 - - CASTPQRYSNQPQHF TGCGCCAGCACCCCACAGCGGTATAGCAATCAGCCCCAGCATTTT
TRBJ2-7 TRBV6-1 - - CASSQEGVQSYEQYF TGTGCCAGCAGTCAGGAAGGGGTCCAGTCCTACGAGCAGTACTTC
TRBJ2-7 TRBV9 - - CASSGDGTNSAKQYF TGTGCCAGCAGCGGTGACGGGACAAATTCGGCCAAGCAGTACTTC
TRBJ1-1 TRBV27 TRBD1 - CASSFSPGGRTEAFF TGTGCCAGCAGTTTCAGTCCAGGGGGGAGGACTGAAGCTTTCTTT
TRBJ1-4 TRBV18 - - CASSGQGSEKLFF TGTGCCAGCTCCGGTCAGGGAAGTGAAAAACTGTTTTTT
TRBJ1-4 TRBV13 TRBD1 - CASSYGTGLNEKLFF TGTGCCAGCAGTTATGGGACAGGTCTTAATGAAAAACTGTTTTTT
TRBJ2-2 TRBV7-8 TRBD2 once CASSLELAGGPGELFF TGTGCCAGCAGCTTAGAACTAGCGGGGGGGCCCGGGGAGCTGTTTTTT
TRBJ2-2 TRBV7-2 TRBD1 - CASSLWTGEAGELFF TGTGCCAGCAGCCTATGGACAGGGGAGGCCGGGGAGCTGTTTTTT
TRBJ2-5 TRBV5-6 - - CASSLGGRETQYF TGTGCCAGCAGCTTAGGGGGACGAGAGACCCAGTACTTC
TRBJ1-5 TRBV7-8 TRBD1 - CASSITGVGSNQPQHF TGTGCCAGCAGCATCACAGGGGTGGGTAGCAATCAGCCCCAGCATTTT